This T cell receptor beta chain was retrieved from a study of CD4 T cells in relation to SARS-CoV-2 and coronaviruses (dated by TCRdb to 2020 to 2023). A note on the overall study: In the ViraFEST assay, PBMCs were cultured with antigen for approximately 10 days, after which TCR beta CDR3s were sequenced to identify antigen-specific clonal expansions. At the level of individual TCR clonotypes, the study measured memory CD4+ T cell crossreactivity between SARS-CoV-2 spike protein and common cold coronavirus spike proteins. Across all 12 patients in the convalescent cohort, the median age was nearly 40 years, with a range of roughly 20 to 75 years. For other donors in the study, expansion assays were sequenced with a different, Illumina-based TCR-beta assay. Among the roughly twelve convalescent patients, 8 males and 4 females were included, and two of the subjects were Hispanic. Shared crossreactive spike epitopes were mapped to their HLA restriction using patient-derived lymphoblastoid cell lines. The Adaptive Biotechnologies TCR-sequencing kit was used to sequence samples from a few pre-COVID donors and the naive versus memory experiments, whereas other data were Illumina-based.

Measured from the cysteine to the phenylalanine, the CDR3 is 15 residues long. Left in the record is the CDR3 DNA by itself, 45 bases read in frame from the first base. V and J lose 7 bases and 0 bases, and a span of 13 bases separates them. The germline V gene (reference sequence) supplies CDR1 LNHDA and CDR2 SQIVND. This clone was found once. Its antigen remains undetermined. No base qualities exist here, and no much larger clone lies one base off it. Broader findings and caveats from the paper: Sequencing naive versus memory cells indicated that the assay picks up memory recall responses, not primary responses primed during culture. Because the crossreactivity analysis focused on spike protein, crossreactivity against other viral proteins was not assessed. The study was limited by small numbers of patients and tested TCRs. In about 60% of donors, memory CD4+ clonotypes turned up that crossrecognized SARS-CoV-2 and at least one common cold coronavirus spike. Because no donor provided both pre-pandemic and post-infection samples, tracing the source of pre-existing responses was limited. Significantly weaker SARS-CoV-2-driven expansion was shown by crossreactive clones than by monoreactive clones, consistent with antigenic imprinting.

Naive and memory CD4+ T cells were separated from cryopreserved PBMCs by CD4 enrichment followed by EasySep naive CD4+ T cell enrichment. Sorted naive or memory CD4+ T cells (about 9.9 x 10^4) were grown at a 1:1 ratio with T cell-depleted PBMCs and CEF peptides for 9 to 11 days. Each peptide culture condition was generally run in triplicate replicate wells. Ficoll-Paque PLUS gradient centrifugation was used to isolate PBMCs from leukapheresis product or whole blood. PBMCs were either cryopreserved at -140°C or used fresh in the expansion assay. The QIAamp Micro DNA Kit was used to extract genomic DNA from the CD4+ T cells. Survey-level immunoSEQ TCR-beta sequencing was performed on DNA from CEF-cultured naive and memory CD4+ T cells. In the paper's pipeline: Preprocessing removed nonproductive sequences and CDR3s not starting with C, not ending with F or W, or shorter than 7 amino acids. Antigen-specific clonotypes were called with the MANAFEST web app, based on expansion relative to reference and other culture wells. To be counted as positive, a clone had to show significant expansion compared with the reference culture, at an FDR below 0.05, in 2 of 3 replicate wells. For a clone to be considered positive, significant expansion relative to all other tandem wells and an odds ratio above 5 were also required. Cultured and uncultured naive and memory CD4+ repertoires were searched for previously identified spike- and CEF-reactive CDR3s. After three terminal residues were trimmed from each end, CDR3 homology was quantified as pairwise Levenshtein distance using the stringdist R package. Not all clones reach the TCRdb copy of this immuneACCESS table, which keeps in-frame sequences only. Checked studies attribute under half of the gap to unresolved V genes and leave the rest unexplained. V, J and clone size are taken as reported in that table, and D and trimming were inferred from the DNA itself. For this sample there are about 37,000 clones; approximately 82% appear just once. Around 4.8% of the sample goes to the ten largest clones.

The source of this sequence is an adult with COVID-19. Sequencing was performed on naive CD4+ T cells from PBMCs, cultured in vitro. This specimen's cell subset or site label, per the study, means: naive CD4+ T cells isolated by negative enrichment. The chain is made from TRBV19 and TRBJ1-3, with TRBD1 tentatively as D gene (5 bases match). The sequenced DNA: TGTGCCAGTACAATCGACAGATCCTCTGGAAACACCATATATTTT. Translated, this gives CASTIDRSSGNTIYF.